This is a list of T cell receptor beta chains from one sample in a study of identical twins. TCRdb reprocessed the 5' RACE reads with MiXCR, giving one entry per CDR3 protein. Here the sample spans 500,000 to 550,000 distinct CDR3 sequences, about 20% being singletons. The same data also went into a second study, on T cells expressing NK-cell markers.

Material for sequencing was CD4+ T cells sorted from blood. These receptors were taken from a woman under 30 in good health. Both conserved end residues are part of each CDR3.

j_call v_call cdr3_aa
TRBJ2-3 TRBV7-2 CASSLVFGGSTDTQYF
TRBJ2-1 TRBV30 CAWSVTGEREQFF
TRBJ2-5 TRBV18 CASSPPGLLETQYF
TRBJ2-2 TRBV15 CATSAPGSRTGELFF
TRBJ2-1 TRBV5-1 CASSRGDSGSYNEQFF
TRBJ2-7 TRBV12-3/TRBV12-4 CASSPSQGIAYEQYF
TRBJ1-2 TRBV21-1 CASSKGDGNYGYTF
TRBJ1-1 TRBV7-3 CASSLEPGRAAFF
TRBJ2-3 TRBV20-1 CSAALAGTDTQYF
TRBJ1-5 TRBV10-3 CAISVTADSNQPQHF
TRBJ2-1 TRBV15 CATRFDSYNEQFF
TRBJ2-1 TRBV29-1 CSFDASAYNEQFF
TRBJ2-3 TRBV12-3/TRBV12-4 CASTEVGGSTDTQYF
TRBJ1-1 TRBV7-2 CASSHNPGDEAFF
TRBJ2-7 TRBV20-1 CSARGGDGFSYEQYF
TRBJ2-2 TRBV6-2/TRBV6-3 CASSYSLAAGRAGELFF
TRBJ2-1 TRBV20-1 CSASPVRSGQFF
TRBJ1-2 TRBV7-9 CASSSTGFYTF